This T cell receptor beta chain originates from a study of response to subunit inactivated influenza vaccine. The study, taken as a whole, reports: New T cells are recruited in small numbers by each seasonal influenza vaccination, according to the authors' suggestion.

This clonotype was counted a few times. Its antigen is not identified. With 8 bases clipped from V and 6 bases from J, the junction kept 6 bases outside the gene matches. Germline lookup yields CDR1 SGDLS and CDR2 YYNGEE. This CDR3 region has 15 residues. TCRdb reanalysed the RT-PCR reads using MiXCR and keeps one entry per CDR3 protein. The table lists hundreds of thousands of distinct CDR3 sequences, roughly 18% of them singletons. The gene calls are TRBV9 and TRBJ2-1; the match to TRBD2 covers 15 bases. This TCR derives from a man aged 45-65 years who received an inactivated influenza vaccine. Here the sequenced sample was PBMCs from blood, taken more than 4 days after vaccination. The CDR3 DNA reads TGTGCCAGTGGACTAGCGGGAGGGCCTCTCAATGAGCAGTTCTTC. Its protein product is CASGLAGGPLNEQFF. The whole variable domain, filled in from reference TRBV9 and TRBJ2-1, reads DSGVTQTPKHLITATGQRVTLRCSPRSGDLSVYWYQQSLDQGLQFLIQYYNGEERAKGNILERFSAQQFPDLHSELNLSSLELGDSALYFCASGLAGGPLNEQFFGPGTRLTVL.